These 24 T cell receptor beta chains came from one sample sequenced in a study of blood T cells in healthy people across ages. A second about 6 to 12 cycle PCR used barcoded and J-beta primers. TCRdb reprocessed the 5' RACE reads via MiXCR and lists one record per CDR3 protein. The sample carries about 1.6 million distinct CDR3 sequences, 30% to 35% recorded once. Sequences were obtained from blood. The origin of the receptors is a woman younger than 45 in good health.

The chain is built from TRBV11-2 and TRBJ1-6; weak D call: TRBD1 (5 bases). Trimming left V 5 bases short and J 7 bases short, with 15 bases between. The CDR3 is made up of 15 amino acids. The germline V gene has CDR1 SGHAT and CDR2 FQNNGV. Here the CDR3 DNA reads TGTGCCAGCAGCGAGGGGCGGGTCCAAAATTCACCCCTCCACTTT. It is translated as CASSEGRVQNSPLHF. Full variable domain (outside the CDR3, taken from reference TRBV11-2 and TRBJ1-6): EAGVAQSPRYKIIEKRQSVAFWCNPISGHATLYWYQQILGQGPKLLIQFQNNGVVDDSQLPKDRFSAERLKGVDSTLKIQPAKLEDSAVYLCASSEGRVQNSPLHFGNGTRLTVT.

This clonotype has a handful of counts. V is TRBV7-9 and J is TRBJ2-5, with 7 nucleotides matching TRBD1. Looked up from germline, CDR1 is SEHNR and CDR2 is FQNEAQ (reference sequence). The CDR3 has 14 residues. Losses at the gene ends were 5 bases for V and 5 bases for J; bases not matched to a gene: 8. In DNA form, the CDR3 reads TGTGCCAGCAGCGATAGTTTGACAGGGGAGACCCAGTACTTC. Translated, it gives CASSDSLTGETQYF. The whole variable domain, remainder taken from reference TRBV7-9 and TRBJ2-5, is DTGVSQNPRHKITKRGQNVTFRCDPISEHNRLYWYRQTLGQGPEFLTYFQNEAQLEKSRLLSDRFSAERPKGSFSTLEIQRTEQGDSAMYLCASSDSLTGETQYFGPGTRLLVL.

This chain connects TRBV4-1 to TRBJ2-1; a weak D match, TRBD1 (6 bases). CDR1 MGHRA and CDR2 YSYEKL come from the germline V gene. The CDR3 loop spans 16 amino acids. The V and J ends lost 7 bases and 9 bases respectively, with 25 bases between them. The CDR3 DNA sequence: TGCGCCAGCACCCTATTAGCAGGGGTCGGAACTTCTGAGCAGTTCTTC. It is translated as CASTLLAGVGTSEQFF.

The sample holds one count of this clonotype. This chain joins TRBV12-3 or TRBV12-4 and TRBJ1-5; no firm D call. This CDR3 has 14 residues. Trimming cost V 3 bases and J 5 bases, with 11 bases left between them. This CDR3 is CASSFQRHDQPQHF. The CDR3 coding sequence is TGTGCCAGCAGTTTCCAGAGGCATGATCAGCCCCAGCATTTT.

J is TRBJ2-7 and V is TRBV2; TRBD1 is a possible D gene (5 bases). The CDR3 totals 18 residues. The V gene lost 8 bases and the J gene lost 4 bases, with 30 bases spanning the gap. Germline lookup yields CDR1 SNHLY and CDR2 FYNNEI. In DNA form, the CDR3 reads TGTGCCAGCTGGATTATGGGCTACCCACAGGTCTCATGGTACGAGCAGTACTTC. Translating it yields CASWIMGYPQVSWYEQYF.

This clonotype was seen just once. The chain couples TRBV20-1 to TRBJ1-1; perhaps TRBD1 as D (5 bases). The CDR3 loop spans 14 amino acids. Looked up from germline, CDR1 is DFQATT and CDR2 is SNEGSKA (reference sequence). V lost 1 base to trimming and J lost 10 bases, with 19 bases between them. CDR3 sequence (DNA): TGCAGTGCTAGAGCGGAGGGGTCTCTCATTAGAGCTTTCTTT. Its protein product is CSARAEGSLIRAFF.

This chain joins TRBV10-2 and TRBJ2-7; D may be TRBD2 (6 bases). The germline CDR1 and CDR2 sequences are WSHSY and SAAADI. V gave up 0 bases and J gave up 3 bases, with 12 bases separating them. CDR3 length: 15 residues. The CDR3 reads CASSESKGGGYEQYF. As DNA, the CDR3 is TGCGCCAGCAGTGAGTCTAAGGGAGGCGGCTACGAGCAGTACTTC.

The V and J genes are TRBV20-1 and TRBJ1-5, with TRBD1 as a possible D gene (6 bases). There are 13 residues in the CDR3. CDR1 is DFQATT and CDR2 is SNEGSKA in the germline V gene (reference sequence). V was shortened by 4 bases and J by 5 bases, with 12 bases between the two germline ends. The CDR3 spells CSATGGADQPQHF. The CDR3 nucleotides read TGCAGTGCTACGGGGGGGGCGGATCAGCCCCAGCATTTT.

This clonotype came up a few times. The J gene is TRBJ2-1, the V gene TRBV11-2, with TRBD2 matching 8 bases. This CDR3 contains 17 residues. In germline, CDR1 is SGHAT, CDR2 FQNNGV. V lost 3 bases, J lost 0 bases, and 7 bases stayed unmatched. DNA for the CDR3: TGTGCCAGCAGCTTCTCTAGCGGGCTCAGCTCCTACAATGAGCAGTTCTTC. Its protein product is CASSFSSGLSSYNEQFF. The entire variable domain, with the rest obtained from reference TRBV11-2 and TRBJ2-1, is as follows: EAGVAQSPRYKIIEKRQSVAFWCNPISGHATLYWYQQILGQGPKLLIQFQNNGVVDDSQLPKDRFSAERLKGVDSTLKIQPAKLEDSAVYLCASSFSSGLSSYNEQFFGPGTRLTVL.

This chain joins TRBV11-2 and TRBJ1-1; TRBD1 agrees at 9 bases. J was trimmed by 1 base and V by 5 bases; bases with no gene match: 17. Germline assignment: CDR1 SGHAT and CDR2 FQNNGV. The CDR3 covers 19 residues. The CDR3 loop reads CASSPGGGTGNVANTEAFF. Written as DNA, the CDR3 is TGTGCCAGCAGCCCAGGAGGGGGGACAGGGAATGTGGCGAACACTGAAGCTTTCTTT.

CDR3 sequence reads: CASSYSQGEYSTGELFF. CDR3 bases: TGTGCCAGCAGTTACTCGCAGGGGGAATACTCCACCGGGGAGCTGTTTTTT. The J gene is TRBJ2-2, the V gene TRBV6-6, with 7 nucleotides matching TRBD1. In germline, CDR1 is MNHNY, CDR2 SVGAGI (reference sequence). V lost 0 bases to trimming and J lost 4 bases; unmatched junction nucleotides: 8. The length of the CDR3 is 17 residues.

Comments on this clonotype: A much larger clone is a single base away; this may be a read error. V is TRBV29-1 and J is TRBJ2-1; D tentatively reads TRBD1 or TRBD2 (5 bases each). Germline V gives CDR1 SQVTM, CDR2 ANQGSEA. Trimming cost V 5 bases and J 6 bases, with 17 bases left between them. CDR3 length: 14 residues. CDR3 loop: CSVSVPRGCNEQFF. CDR3 DNA sequence: TGCAGCGTTTCCGTCCCTCGGGGCTGCAATGAGCAGTTCTTC.

The rearrangement uses TRBV19 and TRBJ1-2, with D maybe TRBD1 (5 bases). Germline V gene data show CDR1 as LNHDA and CDR2 as SQIVND (reference sequence). Trimming removed 3 bases at V and 3 bases at J, with 14 bases between. CDR3 length equals 15 residues. Here the CDR3 reads CASSITGDSHYGYTF. CDR3 nucleotides: TGTGCCAGTAGTATTACCGGAGACAGCCACTATGGCTACACCTTC.

This clonotype was counted between two and nine times. A much bigger clone sits one base away, suggesting this may be a read error. CDR3 in amino acids: CVSSFGAGGTETQYF. CDR3 coding DNA: TGTGTCAGCAGTTTTGGGGCAGGGGGCACGGAGACCCAGTACTTC. The V gene is TRBV28, the J gene TRBJ2-4; 8 bases match TRBD1. The J call is doubtful: the DNA matches TRBJ2-5 better. The germline V gene has CDR1 MDHEN and CDR2 SYDVKM. This CDR3 is 15 amino acids long.

The chain is built from TRBV6-6 and TRBJ2-2; D gene unclear. Germline-derived CDR1 and CDR2 are MNHNY and SVGAGI (reference sequence). The CDR3 is 11 residues long. V dropped 6 bases and J dropped 7 bases, with 6 bases sitting between them. CDR3 in amino acids: CASSHNGELFF. For the CDR3, the DNA is TGTGCCAGCAGCCATAACGGGGAGCTGTTTTTT.

As to this clonotype: A read error is possible here, since a much larger clone lies one base away. This chain connects TRBV5-1 to TRBJ2-7; unclear D gene. Trimming took 6 bases from V and 0 from J, leaving 16 bases between them. The CDR3 runs 15 residues. Germline CDR1 SGHRS, CDR2 YFSETQ. The CDR3 loop is CASIPSALSSYEQYF. The CDR3 DNA follows: TGCGCCAGCATCCCGTCGGCCCTCAGCTCCTACGAGCAGTACTTC.

This clonotype occurred a few times. The chain employs TRBV27 and TRBJ1-2; D call uncertain. The CDR3 loop spans 14 amino acids. The germline CDR1 and CDR2 sequences are MNHEY and SMNVEV (reference sequence). Deletions cut 6 bases from V and 6 bases from J, with 17 bases between. The chain's CDR3 is CASSPWSTVDGYTF. The CDR3 DNA is TGTGCCAGCAGCCCCTGGTCCACAGTGGATGGCTACACCTTC.

This clonotype was seen more than once but under ten times. V usage is TRBV2 and J usage is TRBJ1-5, with D possibly matching TRBD1 (6 bases). Germline V gene sequence: CDR1 SNHLY, CDR2 FYNNEI. The CDR3 runs to 15 residues. Trimming took 5 bases from V and 4 from J, leaving 15 bases between them. The DNA of the CDR3 is TGTGCCAGCAGTATCTCGACAGGCGTTAATCAGCCCCAGCATTTT. This translates into CASSISTGVNQPQHF. Drawing the rest from reference TRBV2 and TRBJ1-5, the complete variable domain is EPEVTQTPSHQVTQMGQEVILRCVPISNHLYFYWYRQILGQKVEFLVSFYNNEISEKSEIFDDQFSVERPDGSNFTLKIRSTKLEDSAMYFCASSISTGVNQPQHFGDGTRLSIL.

CDR3 sequence: CASSLGGTASEDYEQYF. The CDR3 DNA follows: TGTGCCAGCAGCTTAGGAGGGACAGCCTCCGAGGACTACGAGCAGTACTTC. The J gene is TRBJ2-7, the V gene TRBV13; 7 bases line up with TRBD1. Germline assignment: CDR1 PRHDT and CDR2 FYEKMQ (reference sequence). V was clipped by 0 bases and J by 3 bases; unmatched bases: 11. The CDR3 consists of 17 residues.

The CDR3: CSATRQGAIYEQYF. The CDR3 DNA sequence: TGCAGTGCCACGAGACAGGGGGCGATCTACGAGCAGTACTTC. The J gene is TRBJ2-7, the V gene TRBV20-1; 10 bases fit TRBD1. J gave up 3 bases and V 6 bases, and 8 bases lay outside the gene matches. Germline CDR1 reads DFQATT; CDR2 reads SNEGSKA (reference sequence). The CDR3 length is 14 residues.

This clonotype was counted between two and nine times. A much larger clone sits a single nucleotide away, making a read error possible. The CDR3 DNA sequence: TGCAGCGCTGGACAAGGCGGGAGGGCCCTAAATGAGCAGTTCTTC. This sequence encodes CSAGQGGRALNEQFF. This sequence joins TRBV29-1 and TRBJ2-1; TRBD2 matches 9 bases. CDR1 is SQVTM and CDR2 is ANQGSEA in the germline V gene. The V gene end was trimmed by 7 bases and the J gene end by 7 bases; junction bases not matched to a gene: 14. This CDR3 comprises 15 residues.

This clonotype was seen repeatedly, ten times or more. CDR3 region: CATSDSGKGRTDTQYF. The CDR3 bases are TGTGCCACCAGTGATTCTGGGAAGGGACGCACAGATACGCAGTATTTT. V gene TRBV24-1 combines with J gene TRBJ2-3, with D possibly being TRBD1 or TRBD2 (5 bases each). V lost 2 bases to trimming and J lost 1 base, with 12 bases between them. Germline V lookup: CDR1 KGHDR, CDR2 SFDVKD. The CDR3 is made up of 16 amino acids.

The chain couples TRBV24-1 to TRBJ2-5; no clear D gene. Germline lookup yields CDR1 KGHDR and CDR2 SFDVKD. V lost 3 bases and J lost 7, with 5 bases in between. The CDR3 runs 11 residues. DNA for the CDR3: TGTGCCACCAGTGATCTGTCGACCCAGTACTTC. Its translation is CATSDLSTQYF.

This clonotype has more than one count but fewer than ten. V and J are TRBV10-1 and TRBJ2-7; D possibly uses TRBD1 or TRBD2 (5 bases each). CDR3 size: 15 residues. The ends were cut back, 2 bases at V and 6 bases at J, with 17 bases in the middle. Germline V gene sequence: CDR1 WNHNN, CDR2 SYGVQD (reference sequence). CDR3 nucleotides: TGCGCCAGCAGTGAGGGGACCTACTTTGGGGGCGAGCAGTACTTC. Protein: CASSEGTYFGGEQYF.